This T cell receptor (beta chain) appears in the sequencing data of a study of blood T cell repertoires in COVID-19. Study at large: Sources were T cells, B-cell-depleted T cells, or PBMCs; the material itself was cDNA or gDNA.

Germline V lookup: CDR1 LNHNV, CDR2 YYDKDF (reference sequence). There are 16 residues in the CDR3. V shed 0 bases, J shed 6 bases, and the junction held 3 bases outside the gene matches. In the authors' workflow: The assay estimated nucleated cells by amplifying reference gene primers. Method: immunoSEQ multiplex PCR; TCRdb's copy keeps in-frame clones and lacks some. From that table come the V and J calls and clone size; the DNA was used to work out D and trimming. The data contain roughly 120,000 clones, approximately 80% of them singletons. The chain carries TRBV15 and TRBJ1-4, with 11 positions matching TRBD1. Sequencing was done on a sample of peripheral blood. This receptor was taken from a human donor in a cohort sampled during active COVID-19. The CDR3 nucleotides are TGTGCCACCAGCAGAGAGGGGACAGGGGGAGATGAAAAACTGTTTTTT. Translating gives CATSREGTGGDEKLFF.